The entry that follows covers one T cell receptor (beta chain) sequence. This sample is drawn from a study of blood T cell repertoires in COVID-19. As for the study in general: T cells, B-cell-depleted T cells, or PBMCs supplied cDNA or gDNA.

Per the study methods: Nucleated cell number was recorded as an estimate derived from reference gene primer amplification. Only in-frame clones appear in the TCRdb table, and some are missing; sequencing was by immunoSEQ multiplex PCR. V and J calls and clone size are those listed in that table; D and trimming were worked out from the DNA. The sample contains a few hundred thousand clones, 88% of which appear only once. Patients of the Seattle cohort, enrolled during active infection, were followed longitudinally. The CDR3 is 15 amino acids. Trimming cost V 4 bases and J 0 bases; bases outside gene matches: 0. CDR1 and CDR2 from the germline V gene are MGHRA and YSYEKL.

The sequence derives from a woman aged 70-85 years with COVID-19, enrolled during active disease. The sequenced material came from peripheral blood. The chain recombines TRBV4-1 with TRBJ2-3; 11 bases align to TRBD2. CDR3 DNA sequence: TGCGCCAGCAGCCGGACTAGCGGGAGCACAGATACGCAGTATTTT. Its translation: CASSRTSGSTDTQYF.